This TCR beta chain was observed in a study of vaccination and CD4 T cells after COVID-19. Study as a whole: Six male and four female convalescents took part, two of them Hispanic.

Sequencing of cultured CD4+ T cell DNA used the Oncomine TCR Beta short-read assay. TCRdb independently ran MiXCR on the PCR reads; one entry per CDR3 protein. Seen here are 9,500 to 15,000 distinct CDR3 sequences, roughly 30% observed once, and the top ten hold approximately 13%. V dropped 5 bases and J dropped 7 bases, with 15 bases sitting between them. The CDR3 sequence is 14 residues long. Germline V CDR1 and CDR2: SGHTA, FQGNSA. Described treatment: 10-day PBMC culture with coronavirus spike peptide pools or control peptides (ViraFEST assay). When roughly 10 days of culture had elapsed, CD4+ T cells were isolated by negative selection. This clonotype was observed a handful of times. What it binds is not known.

This sequence was found in a human donor who had recovered from COVID-19. The sample here was CD4+ T cells from blood, cultured in vitro, taken after SARS-CoV-2 vaccination. The chain uses TRBV7-2 and TRBJ1-5, with D tentatively TRBD1 (6 bases). DNA of the CDR3: TGTGCCAGCAGCCCCGGGGGGGCGCGGCAGCCCCAGCATTTT. This sequence encodes CASSPGGARQPQHF.